A selection of T cell receptor beta chains follows, all from one sample in a study of T cells in localized non-small cell lung cancer. Using immunoSEQ multiplex PCR, the repertoire was profiled, and TCRdb retains in-frame clones only, with some absent. The sample holds roughly 1,500 clones, roughly 35% seen once. The sequencing used lung tumor tissue, collected before any cancer treatment. Source of these receptors: a female donor of 60 years or more with stage II lung adenocarcinoma. Both conserved end residues are part of each CDR3. A D gene is named only where the DNA matches it firmly. Only some rows state a clone size, as once, few, many or a class for expanded clones.

abundance: few
v_gene: TRBV5-1
d_gene: TRBD2
j_gene: TRBJ2-1
CDR3nt: TGCGCCAGCAGTTCGGGACTAGAAAACAATGAGCAGTTCTTC
CDR3aa: CASSSGLENNEQFF

abundance: .
v_gene: TRBV5-1
d_gene: TRBD1
j_gene: TRBJ1-4
CDR3nt: TGCGCCAGCAGCTTGGACCCGACAGGGACAACTAATGAAAAACTGTTTTTT
CDR3aa: CASSLDPTGTTNEKLFF

abundance: .
v_gene: TRBV7-1
d_gene: .
j_gene: TRBJ2-3
CDR3nt: TGTGCCAGCAGTACCCAAGGGGAAGATACGCAGTATTTT
CDR3aa: CASSTQGEDTQYF

abundance: few
v_gene: TRBV6-8
d_gene: TRBD2
j_gene: TRBJ2-3
CDR3nt: TGTGCCAGCTCTCGCCGGCGGGATAGCGGGAGGACGTCGCAGTATTTT
CDR3aa: CASSRRRDSGRTSQYF

abundance: .
v_gene: TRBV15
d_gene: .
j_gene: TRBJ2-5
CDR3nt: TGTGCCACCAGCAGGACCGGACGTTATCAAGAGACCCAGTACTTC
CDR3aa: CATSRTGRYQETQYF

abundance: few
v_gene: TRBV11-3
d_gene: .
j_gene: TRBJ1-1
CDR3nt: TGTGCCAGCAGCTTAGGATCCTATGGGAACACTGAAGCTTTCTTT
CDR3aa: CASSLGSYGNTEAFF

abundance: .
v_gene: TRBV5-1
d_gene: .
j_gene: TRBJ2-1
CDR3nt: TGCGCCAGCAGCTTGGGGCAGGGCAGCTCCTACAATGAGCAGTTCTTC
CDR3aa: CASSLGQGSSYNEQFF

abundance: .
v_gene: TRBV2
d_gene: TRBD1
j_gene: TRBJ1-5
CDR3nt: TGTGCCAGCAGAGACAGGGTTAGCAATCAGCCCCAGCATTTT
CDR3aa: CASRDRVSNQPQHF

abundance: few
v_gene: TRBV6-8
d_gene: .
j_gene: TRBJ1-4
CDR3nt: TGTGCCAGCAGTAAGGGGCCTTCTAATGAAAAACTGTTTTTT
CDR3aa: CASSKGPSNEKLFF

abundance: few
v_gene: TRBV6-8
d_gene: TRBD1
j_gene: TRBJ1-6
CDR3nt: TGTGCCAGCAGTTCCCTCCAGGGGGGCTATAATTCACCCCTCCACTTT
CDR3aa: CASSSLQGGYNSPLHF

abundance: few
v_gene: TRBV1
d_gene: .
j_gene: TRBJ2-7
CDR3nt: TGCGCCAGCAGCCAAGATATCACGGCCGTCCAGTACTTC
CDR3aa: CASSQDITAVQYF

abundance: .
v_gene: TRBV11-3
d_gene: .
j_gene: TRBJ2-6
CDR3nt: TGTGCCAGCAGGTTACAGGGCCCTGGGGCCAACGTCCTGACTTTC
CDR3aa: CASRLQGPGANVLTF

abundance: .
v_gene: TRBV29-1
d_gene: .
j_gene: TRBJ1-4
CDR3nt: TGCAGCGTTGAAGAGGGGGGCTTGAATGAAAAACTGTTTTTT
CDR3aa: CSVEEGGLNEKLFF

abundance: few
v_gene: TRBV5-1
d_gene: .
j_gene: TRBJ1-1
CDR3nt: TGCGCCAGCAGCTTGGGCTTCATCGTGAACACTGAAGCTTTCTTT
CDR3aa: CASSLGFIVNTEAFF

abundance: .
v_gene: TRBV10-2
d_gene: .
j_gene: TRBJ2-1
CDR3nt: TGCGCCAGCACCAAGAGTAGTGGAGTGGGTGAGCAGTTCTTC
CDR3aa: CASTKSSGVGEQFF

abundance: medium-sized
v_gene: TRBV11-3
d_gene: .
j_gene: TRBJ1-1
CDR3nt: TGTGCCAGCAGTTCAAATATACAGGGATTTACTGAAGCTTTCTTT
CDR3aa: CASSSNIQGFTEAFF

abundance: few
v_gene: TRBV12-5
d_gene: TRBD1
j_gene: TRBJ2-1
CDR3nt: TGTGCTAGTGGTCACGGGGACAGGGTCTACAATGAGCAGTTCTTC
CDR3aa: CASGHGDRVYNEQFF

abundance: few
v_gene: TRBV19
d_gene: .
j_gene: TRBJ2-2
CDR3nt: TGTGCCAGTACCGGGGGGCCCCGGGGGGCGTACACCGGGGAGCTGTTTTTT
CDR3aa: CASTGGPRGAYTGELFF

abundance: .
v_gene: TRBV28
d_gene: TRBD1
j_gene: TRBJ2-7
CDR3nt: TGTGCCAGCAGAGACCCGACAGGGGGCTACGAGCAGTACTTC
CDR3aa: CASRDPTGGYEQYF

abundance: once
v_gene: TRBV25-1
d_gene: .
j_gene: TRBJ2-1
CDR3nt: TGTGCCAGCAAGTTCAGCTACAATGAGCAGTTCTTC
CDR3aa: CASKFSYNEQFF

abundance: .
v_gene: TRBV19
d_gene: .
j_gene: TRBJ1-1
CDR3nt: TGTGCCAGCCAGTGGGTGAATGAAGCTTTCTTT
CDR3aa: CASQWVNEAFF

abundance: .
v_gene: TRBV5-1
d_gene: .
j_gene: TRBJ2-5
CDR3nt: TGCGCCAGCAGCTTGGCCGGTAGTCAGGGGTATGAGACCCAGTACTTC
CDR3aa: CASSLAGSQGYETQYF

abundance: medium-sized
v_gene: TRBV6-8
d_gene: .
j_gene: TRBJ1-5
CDR3nt: TGTGCCAGCAGTTCCCGGCCTCTGGCCAATCAGCCCCAGCATTTT
CDR3aa: CASSSRPLANQPQHF

abundance: few
v_gene: TRBV6-8
d_gene: TRBD1
j_gene: TRBJ2-7
CDR3nt: TGTGCCAGCAGGTACACTCGGACAGGGGGCTACGAGCAGTACTTC
CDR3aa: CASRYTRTGGYEQYF

abundance: .
v_gene: TRBV19
d_gene: .
j_gene: TRBJ2-1
CDR3nt: TGTACCAGTAGTACAGGGTTAGGCTACAATGAGCAGTTCTTC
CDR3aa: CTSSTGLGYNEQFF

abundance: .
v_gene: TRBV19
d_gene: .
j_gene: TRBJ2-7
CDR3nt: TGTGCCAGTGGGGACTCCTACGAGCAGTACTTC
CDR3aa: CASGDSYEQYF

abundance: .
v_gene: TRBV10-2
d_gene: .
j_gene: TRBJ1-4
CDR3nt: TGCGCCAGCGGTGACAGCCGGGCGGGAAAACTGTTTTTT
CDR3aa: CASGDSRAGKLFF

abundance: few
v_gene: TRBV28
d_gene: .
j_gene: TRBJ2-6
CDR3nt: TGTGCCAGTCGCGGAGGGGCCGGGGCCAACGTCCTGACTTTC
CDR3aa: CASRGGAGANVLTF

abundance: .
v_gene: TRBV30
d_gene: .
j_gene: TRBJ1-2
CDR3nt: TGTGCCTGGAGTCCTATTCTGCCCCCTCGCTACACCTTC
CDR3aa: CAWSPILPPRYTF

abundance: once
v_gene: TRBV29-1
d_gene: .
j_gene: TRBJ1-1
CDR3nt: TGCAGCGTTGAGCCTGGGAGGATGAACACTGAAGCTTTCTTT
CDR3aa: CSVEPGRMNTEAFF

abundance: few
v_gene: TRBV6-8
d_gene: .
j_gene: TRBJ1-1
CDR3nt: TGTGCCAGCAGTTGGGGGGGGAACACTGAAGCTTTCTTT
CDR3aa: CASSWGGNTEAFF

abundance: .
v_gene: TRBV19
d_gene: .
j_gene: TRBJ1-2
CDR3nt: TGTGCCAGTCGGGGGGGTACCGGACATCATGGCTACACCTTC
CDR3aa: CASRGGTGHHGYTF

abundance: .
v_gene: TRBV30
d_gene: .
j_gene: TRBJ2-7
CDR3nt: TGTGCCTGGTCTAGACAGGACTCCTACGAGCAGTACTTC
CDR3aa: CAWSRQDSYEQYF

abundance: .
v_gene: TRBV6-8
d_gene: .
j_gene: TRBJ2-1
CDR3nt: TGTGCCATCAGTAGTCGGGACGGCCGCATGGACAATGAGCAGTTCTTC
CDR3aa: CAISSRDGRMDNEQFF

abundance: .
v_gene: TRBV19
d_gene: .
j_gene: TRBJ1-2
CDR3nt: TGTGCCAGTAGTATGGGATCCTTGGGCGGCTACACCTTC
CDR3aa: CASSMGSLGGYTF

abundance: .
v_gene: TRBV6-8
d_gene: .
j_gene: TRBJ1-1
CDR3nt: TGTGCCAGCAGTTACTCATATGGACTCACTGAAGCTTTCTTT
CDR3aa: CASSYSYGLTEAFF

abundance: .
v_gene: TRBV19
d_gene: .
j_gene: TRBJ2-7
CDR3nt: TGTGCCAGTACCAGGGGAGCGGGCTACGAGCAGTACTTC
CDR3aa: CASTRGAGYEQYF

abundance: few
v_gene: TRBV9
d_gene: .
j_gene: TRBJ2-7
CDR3nt: TGTGCCAGCAGCCCCCAGGGGGGGGCGAGGGAGCAGTACTTC
CDR3aa: CASSPQGGAREQYF

abundance: .
v_gene: TRBV6-8
d_gene: .
j_gene: TRBJ1-1
CDR3nt: TGTGCCAGCAGTTACGGTGTTGGTCTCACTGAAGCTTTCTTT
CDR3aa: CASSYGVGLTEAFF

abundance: .
v_gene: TRBV18
d_gene: TRBD1
j_gene: TRBJ1-1
CDR3nt: TGTGCCAGCTCACCGGGACAGGGGCTCCAGAACACTGAAGCTTTCTTT
CDR3aa: CASSPGQGLQNTEAFF

abundance: few
v_gene: TRBV27
d_gene: TRBD2
j_gene: TRBJ2-1
CDR3nt: TGTGCCAGCAGTCACGGGACTAGCGGGAGAGTCGATGAGCAGTTCTTC
CDR3aa: CASSHGTSGRVDEQFF

abundance: medium-sized
v_gene: TRBV11-3
d_gene: .
j_gene: TRBJ2-7
CDR3nt: TGTGCCAGCAGCCCCTGGGCCGGTCCCTACGAGCAGTACTTC
CDR3aa: CASSPWAGPYEQYF

abundance: .
v_gene: TRBV6-8
d_gene: .
j_gene: TRBJ1-1
CDR3nt: TGTGCCAGCAGTTACACTTCTCCAGGGCTGAACACTGAAGCTTTCTTT
CDR3aa: CASSYTSPGLNTEAFF

abundance: .
v_gene: TRBV15
d_gene: TRBD1
j_gene: TRBJ2-3
CDR3nt: TGTGCCACCACCCCGACCGGGACAGGTTTTACAGATACGCAGTATTTT
CDR3aa: CATTPTGTGFTDTQYF

abundance: .
v_gene: TRBV11-3
d_gene: TRBD1
j_gene: TRBJ2-7
CDR3nt: TGTGCCAGCAGCTTAAATGGACAGGGGGCAGGCTACGAGCAGTACTTC
CDR3aa: CASSLNGQGAGYEQYF

abundance: .
v_gene: TRBV28
d_gene: TRBD2
j_gene: TRBJ2-1
CDR3nt: TGTGCCAGCGGCGGGAGGGAAAGGAATGAGCAGTTCTTC
CDR3aa: CASGGRERNEQFF

abundance: .
v_gene: TRBV18
d_gene: TRBD1
j_gene: TRBJ1-2
CDR3nt: TGTGCCAGCTCACTTGTAGGACAGGAGATCTATGGCTACACCTTC
CDR3aa: CASSLVGQEIYGYTF

abundance: medium-sized
v_gene: TRBV12-2
d_gene: .
j_gene: TRBJ1-1
CDR3nt: TGTGCCAATCCTCCCCCGGATGTGAGGAGCACTGAAGCTTTCTTT
CDR3aa: CANPPPDVRSTEAFF

abundance: .
v_gene: TRBV29-1
d_gene: .
j_gene: TRBJ1-6
CDR3nt: TGCAGCGTTCTTCAGGACCGTAATTCACCCCTCCACTTT
CDR3aa: CSVLQDRNSPLHF

abundance: few
v_gene: TRBV11-3
d_gene: TRBD1
j_gene: TRBJ1-1
CDR3nt: TGTGCCAGCAGCTTAGGGGGACAGGGGTTAAAAGCTTTCTTT
CDR3aa: CASSLGGQGLKAFF

abundance: few
v_gene: TRBV1
d_gene: .
j_gene: TRBJ2-6
CDR3nt: TGCGCCAGCAGCCACAGGACAGGGGCTGGGGCCAACGTCCTGACTTTC
CDR3aa: CASSHRTGAGANVLTF

abundance: .
v_gene: TRBV6-8
d_gene: .
j_gene: TRBJ1-6
CDR3nt: TGTGCCAGCAGTTATAGACAACAGGATTCACCCCTCCACTTT
CDR3aa: CASSYRQQDSPLHF

abundance: .
v_gene: TRBV19
d_gene: TRBD1
j_gene: TRBJ2-1
CDR3nt: TGTGCCAGTAAACTGAGGAGGGACAGGTACAATGAGCAGTTCTTC
CDR3aa: CASKLRRDRYNEQFF

abundance: large
v_gene: TRBV6-8
d_gene: .
j_gene: TRBJ1-1
CDR3nt: TGTGCCAGCAGTTCAATTGGGTGGATCCGGGCAGAAGCTTTCTTT
CDR3aa: CASSSIGWIRAEAFF

abundance: few
v_gene: TRBV28
d_gene: .
j_gene: TRBJ2-2
CDR3nt: TGTGCCAGCAGTTTGGGTGGGGTGAACACCGGGGAGCTGTTTTTT
CDR3aa: CASSLGGVNTGELFF

abundance: .
v_gene: TRBV6-8
d_gene: TRBD2
j_gene: TRBJ2-5
CDR3nt: TGTGCCAGCAGCTTGAGTCCGGGACTAGCGGGGGCTAACCAAGAGACCCAGTACTTC
CDR3aa: CASSLSPGLAGANQETQYF

abundance: .
v_gene: TRBV19
d_gene: .
j_gene: TRBJ1-5
CDR3nt: TGTGCCAGTCGGAAGGGGGGAGATAGCAATCAGCCCCAGCATTTT
CDR3aa: CASRKGGDSNQPQHF

abundance: hyperexpanded
v_gene: TRBV6-8
d_gene: TRBD1
j_gene: TRBJ2-7
CDR3nt: TGTGCCATCAGTGGTAGAGACGGGACAGACTACGAGCAGTACTTC
CDR3aa: CAISGRDGTDYEQYF